This record concerns one T cell receptor (beta chain) sequence. This CDR3 is built from 13 residues. J was trimmed by 2 bases and V by 6 bases; bases with no gene match: 2. The data derive from a study of blood T cell repertoires in COVID-19. The table came from immunoSEQ multiplex PCR; TCRdb's copy has only in-frame clones and leaves some out. The sample records around 200,000 clones, 85% to 90% being singletons. This TCR was recovered from a man between 50 and 59 years old with acute or convalescent COVID-19. Material for sequencing was peripheral blood. The genes are TRBV12-3 or TRBV12-4 and TRBJ2-3, with TRBD2 matching 7 bases. The CDR3 protein is CASSRDYTDTQYF. The CDR3 DNA reads TGTGCCAGCAGCAGGGACTACACAGATACGCAGTATTTT.